The 15 T cell receptor beta chains below all came from one sample that was sequenced in a study of vaccination effects on CD4 cells after COVID-19. ViraFEST used viral peptide pools to expand antigen-specific CD4+ T cells before sequencing. After roughly 10 days in culture, the CD4+ T cells were isolated. Vaccine recipients had no previous SARS-CoV-2 infection; their nucleocapsid antibodies were negative. Their recognized antigens are unknown. Libraries were prepared by immunoSEQ multiplex PCR; TCRdb keeps only in-frame clonotypes and omits some of them. The table records over 30,000 clones, approximately 70% of them present only once. The sequencing here drew on CD4+ T cells from PBMCs cultured with SARS-CoV-2 spike peptides, taken before COVID-19 vaccination. The receptor set was obtained from a human donor who received a COVID-19 vaccine.

The gene calls are TRBV7-8 and TRBJ1-1; maybe TRBD1 (6 bases). The CDR3 totals 15 residues. The V and J ends lost 2 bases and 2 bases respectively, with 12 bases between them. Germline V gene sequence: CDR1 SGHVS, CDR2 FQNEAQ. DNA for the CDR3: TGTGCCAGCAGCTTATACGACAGGCCTAACACTGAAGCTTTCTTT. It translates to CASSLYDRPNTEAFF.

Only one count was recorded for this clone. This chain uses TRBV19 with TRBJ2-3; tentatively, D is TRBD2 (5 bases). V gave up 2 bases and J gave up 4 bases, with 13 bases separating them. This CDR3 contains 15 residues. Per the germline V gene, CDR1 is LNHDA and CDR2 is SQIVND (reference sequence). In DNA form, the CDR3 reads TGTGCCAGTAGTATAAGCGGCTCCCCGCCAGATACGCAGTATTTT. Amino acid sequence: CASSISGSPPDTQYF.

The chain couples TRBV5-4 to TRBJ2-3; D possibly corresponds to TRBD1 (6 bases). V shed 0 bases and J shed 3 bases, with 11 bases lying between them. The CDR3 consists of 15 residues. The germline V gene has CDR1 SGHNT and CDR2 YYREEE (reference sequence). The CDR3 DNA sequence: TGTGCCAGCAGCTTGGGTCAGGGGATAACAGATACGCAGTATTTT. Amino acids: CASSLGQGITDTQYF.

V and J are TRBV12-5 and TRBJ1-5, with a possible D match to TRBD1 (5 bases). Germline-derived CDR1 and CDR2 are LGHNT and FRNRAP. The CDR3 totals 16 residues. Trimming stripped 9 bases from V and 4 bases from J, with 22 bases between. The CDR3 reads CASTLQGGTLNQPQHF. Written as DNA, the CDR3 is TGTGCTAGCACCCTGCAGGGAGGGACCTTAAATCAGCCCCAGCATTTT.

The chain is built from TRBV10-3 and TRBJ2-7; D not resolved. The CDR3 has 12 amino acids. Germline CDR1 reads ENHRY; CDR2 reads SYGVKD. Deletions cut 6 bases from V and 5 bases from J, with 11 bases between. CDR3 sequence (DNA): TGTGCCATCAGACGTGAGGCGGACGAGCAGTACTTC. This codes for CAIRREADEQYF.

The chain employs TRBV5-8 and TRBJ2-1; 13 nucleotides line up with TRBD2. V was clipped by 4 bases and J by 0 bases; unmatched bases: 4. Germline V gene sequence: CDR1 SGHTS, CDR2 YDEGEE. This CDR3 region has 17 residues. As DNA, the CDR3 is TGTGCCAGCAGCGTCGGACTAGCGGGAGCCTCCTACAATGAGCAGTTCTTC. Protein sequence: CASSVGLAGASYNEQFF.

In nucleotides, the CDR3 is TGCAGTGCTAGTATCAGGGAGAACGAAGCTTTCTTT. Encoded protein: CSASIRENEAFF. This chain joins TRBV20-1 and TRBJ1-1; possible D gene TRBD1, 5 bases. Looked up from germline, CDR1 is DFQATT and CDR2 is SNEGSKA (reference sequence). This CDR3 region has 12 residues. V dropped 3 bases and J dropped 8 bases, with 13 bases sitting between them.

This clone came up a few times. The genes are TRBV2 and TRBJ2-7; D call uncertain. The CDR3 has 13 residues. V gave up 4 bases and J gave up 2 bases, with 9 bases separating them. CDR1 and CDR2 (germline): SNHLY, FYNNEI. For the CDR3, the DNA is TGTGCCAGCAGTGTGGTAGGTACCTACGAGCAGTACTTC. Protein: CASSVVGTYEQYF.

This clone was seen a handful of times. The chain employs TRBV3-1 (or the pseudogene TRBV3-2) and TRBJ1-5; D is ambiguous. The germline V gene has CDR1 LGHDT and CDR2 YNNKEL (reference sequence). The V and J ends lost 6 bases and 4 bases respectively, with 22 bases between them. CDR3 length: 17 amino acids. The CDR3 loop is CASSPTSAGIGNQPQHF. CDR3 DNA sequence: TGTGCCAGCAGTCCCACCTCGGCGGGGATTGGTAATCAGCCCCAGCATTTT.

The chain uses TRBV7-2 and TRBJ2-3; D uncertain. V lost 4 bases to trimming and J lost 3 bases, with 14 bases between them. Germline V gene sequence: CDR1 SGHTA, CDR2 FQGNSA. The CDR3 is 15 amino acids. The CDR3 nucleotides read TGTGCCAGCAGCTCAACCCCGCACGGTACAGATACGCAGTATTTT. Translation: CASSSTPHGTDTQYF.

The chain combines TRBV4-2 with TRBJ1-2; D not certain. The CDR3 sequence is 13 residues long. Trimming stripped 0 bases from V and 3 bases from J, with 5 bases between. The V gene's germline CDR1 is LGHNA and CDR2 YNFKEQ. Here the CDR3 reads CASSQDRYYGYTF. For the CDR3, the DNA is TGTGCCAGCAGCCAAGACAGATACTATGGCTACACCTTC.

J is TRBJ2-7 and V is TRBV9; the D gene is possibly TRBD1 (5 bases). The germline gives CDR1 SGDLS, CDR2 YYNGEE. V shed 3 bases and J shed 3 bases, with 10 bases lying between them. The length of the CDR3 is 13 residues. The CDR3 coding sequence is TGTGCCAGCAGCGCGGACACAGACTACGAGCAGTACTTC. Translating gives CASSADTDYEQYF. The full variable domain, with the rest looked up from reference TRBV9 and TRBJ2-7, is DSGVTQTPKHLITATGQRVTLRCSPRSGDLSVYWYQQSLDQGLQFLIQYYNGEERAKGNILERFSAQQFPDLHSELNLSSLELGDSALYFCASSADTDYEQYFGPGTRLTVT.

This clone occurred a few times. The V call is TRBV6-5, the J call TRBJ1-1; D is possibly TRBD1 (6 bases). This CDR3 is 15 amino acids long. Trimming cost V 5 bases and J 0 bases, with 13 bases left between them. Germline CDR1 and CDR2: MNHEY and SVGAGI. CDR3 coding DNA: TGTGCCAGCAGTCCCCGACAGGCCATGAACACTGAAGCTTTCTTT. As protein: CASSPRQAMNTEAFF.

This chain connects TRBV7-2 to TRBJ2-5, with D possibly TRBD2 on 6 matching bases. Trimming removed 4 bases at V and 2 bases at J, with 17 bases between. The germline gives CDR1 SGHTA, CDR2 FQGNSA. The CDR3 spans 16 residues. DNA for the CDR3: TGTGCCAGCAGCTCTCGGGTGTGGGGGGAGCAAGAGACCCAGTACTTC. Its translation is CASSSRVWGEQETQYF.

This clone was detected only once. The genes are TRBV5-8 and TRBJ2-2; D not resolved. The CDR3 totals 13 residues. Per the germline V gene, CDR1 is SGHTS and CDR2 is YDEGEE. V lost 2 bases and J 6 bases, leaving 8 bases between the germline ends. The CDR3 loop reads CASSFRVAGELFF. As DNA, the CDR3 is TGTGCCAGCAGCTTCCGCGTCGCCGGGGAGCTGTTTTTT.